This TCR beta chain came from a study of cytomegalovirus exposure and HLA in healthy donors. Across the study: A data release that came early held approximately 85 million unique TCRs from HLA-typed donors.

V was trimmed by 5 bases and J by 2 bases, leaving 13 bases between them. CDR3 size: 15 residues. The germline V gene has CDR1 LNHNV and CDR2 YYDKDF (reference sequence). The study ran its PCR with 60 Vbeta and 13 Jbeta primers. Produced via immunoSEQ multiplex PCR; TCRdb's table is partial and in-frame only. This table holds 75,000 to 85,000 clones, around 82% found once. This sequence joins TRBV15 and TRBJ1-5; D not resolved. Sequencing input: PBMCs. This sequence was found in a male donor in good health and CMV-seronegative. CDR3 protein: CATSLAGRGNQPQHF. The CDR3 DNA reads TGTGCCACCAGCCTGGCGGGTCGGGGCAATCAGCCCCAGCATTTT.